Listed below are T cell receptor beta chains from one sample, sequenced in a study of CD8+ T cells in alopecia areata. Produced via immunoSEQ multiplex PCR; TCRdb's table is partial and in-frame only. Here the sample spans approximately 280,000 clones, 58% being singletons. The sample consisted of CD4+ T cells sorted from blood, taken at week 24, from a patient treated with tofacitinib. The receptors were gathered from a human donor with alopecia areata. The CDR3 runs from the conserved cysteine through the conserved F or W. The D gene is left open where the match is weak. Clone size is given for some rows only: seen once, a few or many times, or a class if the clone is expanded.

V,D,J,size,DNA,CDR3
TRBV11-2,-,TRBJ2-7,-,TGTGCCAGCAGCTCCCGGACAGTAAGCTCCTACGAGCAGTACTTC,CASSSRTVSSYEQYF
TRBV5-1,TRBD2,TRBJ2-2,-,TGCGCCAGCAGCTTCCTAGCGGGGACCACCGGGGAGCTGTTTTTT,CASSFLAGTTGELFF
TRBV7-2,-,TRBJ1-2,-,TGTGCCAGCAGCTCCCGACAGATTCTCTATGGCTACACCTTC,CASSSRQILYGYTF
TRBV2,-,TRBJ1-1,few,TGTGCCAGCAGTGGAGGAGGTCCGAACACTGAAGCTTTCTTT,CASSGGGPNTEAFF
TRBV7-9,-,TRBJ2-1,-,TGTGCCAGCAGCTTAGCGGCGGGTAAGGGTTACAATGAGCAGTTCTTC,CASSLAAGKGYNEQFF
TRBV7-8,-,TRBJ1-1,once,TGTGCCAGCAGCTTCGATCGGGGCACTGAAGCTTTCTTT,CASSFDRGTEAFF
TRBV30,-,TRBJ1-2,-,TGTGCCTGGAGTGGACCTAGCTATGGCTACACCTTC,CAWSGPSYGYTF
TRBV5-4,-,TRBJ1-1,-,TGTGCCAGCAGCTCACGACAGGCGGGGGACACTGAAGCTTTCTTT,CASSSRQAGDTEAFF
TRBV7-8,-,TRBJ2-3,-,TGTGCCAGCGTCGTAAGGGGTTCCATCACAGATACGCAGTATTTT,CASVVRGSITDTQYF
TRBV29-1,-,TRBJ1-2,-,TGCAGCGTTGAGTCCAGGGTTCATCCCAACTATGGCTACACCTTC,CSVESRVHPNYGYTF
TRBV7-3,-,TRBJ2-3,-,TGTGCCAGCAGCTCACTCGGCACAGATACGCAGTATTTT,CASSSLGTDTQYF
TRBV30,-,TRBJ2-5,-,TGTGCCTGGAGTGTCTTTCGGGGGTCGGAGACCCAGTACTTC,CAWSVFRGSETQYF
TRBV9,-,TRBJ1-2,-,TGTGCCAGCAGCACACAATGGACGCCTAACTATGGCTACACCTTC,CASSTQWTPNYGYTF
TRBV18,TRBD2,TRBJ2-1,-,TGTGCCAGCTCACCGCGATGGACTAGCGGGGGGACAGACAATGAGCAGTTCTTC,CASSPRWTSGGTDNEQFF
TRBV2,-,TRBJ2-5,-,TGTGCCAGCAGCCGGCGCAGCTCCCAAGAGACCCAGTACTTC,CASSRRSSQETQYF
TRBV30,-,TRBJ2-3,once,TGTGCCTGGGCCGGGACACTCCTCACAGATACGCAGTATTTT,CAWAGTLLTDTQYF
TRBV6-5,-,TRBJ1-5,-,TGTGCCAGCAGTTCCGGGACATTCCCTGCTCAGCCCCAGCATTTT,CASSSGTFPAQPQHF
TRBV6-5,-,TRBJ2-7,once,TGTGCCAGCAGTTACTCCTCAGCGACCTACGAGCAGTACTTC,CASSYSSATYEQYF
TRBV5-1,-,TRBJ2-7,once,TGCGCCAGCAGCGATGGGACTTTGAGCTCCTACGAGCAGTACTTC,CASSDGTLSSYEQYF
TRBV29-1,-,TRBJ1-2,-,TGCAGCGTTGAAGATTTGGGGGGCAGTGTCCCTTATGGCTACACCTTC,CSVEDLGGSVPYGYTF
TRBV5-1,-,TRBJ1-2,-,TGCGCCAGCAGCACGGACAGTAACGGCTATGGCTACACCTTC,CASSTDSNGYGYTF
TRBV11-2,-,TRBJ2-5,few,TGTGCCAGCAGCTCCCGATCGGAGACCCAGTACTTC,CASSSRSETQYF
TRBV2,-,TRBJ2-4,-,TGTGCCAGCAAGGGGAGCTTGGCCAAAAACATTCAGTACTTC,CASKGSLAKNIQYF
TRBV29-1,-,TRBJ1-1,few,TGCAGCGCTTTGGGACCGGGAAACACTGAAGCTTTCTTT,CSALGPGNTEAFF
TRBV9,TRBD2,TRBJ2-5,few,TGTGCCAGCAGCGTCTCCGATGCCCTCTGGCGGGGGATGGAGGAGACCCAGTACTTC,CASSVSDALWRGMEETQYF
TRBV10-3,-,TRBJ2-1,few,TGTGCCATCCAAGTCGACAGCTCCTACAATGAGCAGTTCTTC,CAIQVDSSYNEQFF
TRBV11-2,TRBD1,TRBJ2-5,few,TGTGCCAGCAGCTTCTCAGGACAGGGGAGGGAGACCCAGTACTTC,CASSFSGQGRETQYF
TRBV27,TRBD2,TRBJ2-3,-,TGTGCCAGCAGAAGACTAGCGGGAGGGAAATCAGATACGCAGTATTTT,CASRRLAGGKSDTQYF
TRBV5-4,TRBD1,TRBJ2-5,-,TGTGCCAGCAGCCTAGGGACAGACGTACGCCAAGAGACCCAGTACTTC,CASSLGTDVRQETQYF
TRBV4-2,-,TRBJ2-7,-,TGTGCCAGCAGCCAAGAATTCGGGCAGGGTAACGAGCAGTACTTC,CASSQEFGQGNEQYF
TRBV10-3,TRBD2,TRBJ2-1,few,TGTGCCATCAGTGAGTCGCTAGCGGGGGGGCCAGGGAATGAGCAGTTCTTC,CAISESLAGGPGNEQFF
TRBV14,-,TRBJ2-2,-,TGTGCCAGCAGCCAAGAGTTGGCCGGGGAGCTGTTTTTT,CASSQELAGELFF
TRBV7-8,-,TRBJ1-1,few,TGTGCCAGCCTCCCCCAGGGGTTGAGGACTGAAGCTTTCTTT,CASLPQGLRTEAFF
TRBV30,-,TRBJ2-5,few,TGTGCCTGGAGTGTACCCCGCGAGGAGACCCAGTACTTC,CAWSVPREETQYF
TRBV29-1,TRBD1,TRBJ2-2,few,TGCAGCGGGTCCGGGACAGGGGTATCCGGGGAGCTGTTTTTT,CSGSGTGVSGELFF
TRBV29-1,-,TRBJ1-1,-,TGCAGCGTTGCAGGGGTTTATACTGAAGCTTTCTTT,CSVAGVYTEAFF
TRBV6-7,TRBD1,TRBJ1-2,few,TGTGCCAGCAGTAACCACAGGGGATCGGACTATGGCTACACCTTC,CASSNHRGSDYGYTF
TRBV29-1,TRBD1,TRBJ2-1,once,TGCAGCGTGGACAGGGGAAGCGAGCAGTTCTTC,CSVDRGSEQFF
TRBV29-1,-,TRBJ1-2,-,TGCAGCGTTGAAGAATCCCAGGGAAGTGGCTATGGCTACACCTTC,CSVEESQGSGYGYTF
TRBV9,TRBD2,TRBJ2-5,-,TGTGCCAGCAGCGCGACTAGCGGGGTATTAGAGACCCAGTACTTC,CASSATSGVLETQYF